The 28 T cell receptor beta chains presented below share a single source sample, sequenced in a study of graft-versus-host responses after intestinal transplantation. Graft tissue was processed to release intraepithelial and lamina propria lymphocytes. TCRdb keeps only in-frame clones here, not all; method: immunoSEQ multiplex PCR. The sample carries about 9,600 clones, approximately 80% recorded once. Source: ileum tissue, taken about 470 days after intestinal transplantation. The receptors stem from a human patient who received an intestinal transplant, so some T cells may come from the graft donor.

The chain employs TRBV5-6 and TRBJ2-2; D ambiguous. Trimming removed 3 bases at V and 1 base at J, with 7 bases between. From germline, CDR1 is SGHDT and CDR2 YYEEEE. The CDR3 is made up of 14 amino acids. In DNA, the CDR3 is TGTGCCAGCAGCTCCGGAGAGAACACCGGGGAGCTGTTTTTT. This codes for CASSSGENTGELFF.

This sequence joins TRBV2 and TRBJ2-1; TRBD1 agrees at 11 bases. Germline CDR1 reads SNHLY; CDR2 reads FYNNEI. The CDR3 has 13 amino acids. The junction had 6 bases not matched to a gene; V was cut back by 1 base and J by 16 bases. Written as DNA, the CDR3 is TGTGCCAGCAGTGAAGAAAATGGGACAGGGGGTTTCTTC. Translating it yields CASSEENGTGGFF.

The chain uses TRBV4-3 and TRBJ2-7; TRBD1 aligns across 7 bases. The CDR3 totals 14 residues. V lost 0 bases, J lost 5 bases, and 4 bases stayed unmatched. In germline, CDR1 is LGHNA, CDR2 YSLEER. CDR3 in DNA: TGCGCCAGCAGCCAAGAGGGACAGTATGACGAGCAGTACTTC. Protein: CASSQEGQYDEQYF.

This clone was detected only a few times. The chain carries TRBV6-1 and TRBJ1-3, with 8 nucleotides matching TRBD1. The CDR3 runs 15 residues. The junction had 4 bases not matched to a gene; V was cut back by 6 bases and J by 0 bases. Germline loops: CDR1 MNHNS, CDR2 SASEGT. The DNA of the CDR3 is TGTGCCAGCAGACTAACAGGGGGCTCTGGAAACACCATATATTTT. Amino acids: CASRLTGGSGNTIYF.

In the case of this clone: Likely a read error: the CDR3 ends without its conserved phenylalanine or tryptophan. It is unclear where the CDR3 begins or ends on the DNA, so no DNA is shown, and the CDR3 is as TCRdb lists it. The chain joins TRBV11-2 to TRBJ1-1; TRBD1 is the table's D call and was not checked against the DNA. CDR1 is SGHAT, CDR2 FQNNGV, per germline. The CDR3 is 10 residues long, ends included. CDR3: CASSARQGSV.

V usage is TRBV6-4 and J usage is TRBJ1-5; D uncertain. The CDR3 spans 15 residues. The V end was cut by 8 bases, the J end by 0 bases, with 14 bases between. Germline-derived CDR1 and CDR2 are MRHNA and SNTAGT. The CDR3 DNA follows: TGTGCCAGCGTGGGGAAGGGTTATAGCAATCAGCCCCAGCATTTT. Translating it yields CASVGKGYSNQPQHF.

The V and J genes are TRBV5-1 and TRBJ2-5; no firm D call. V lost 4 bases, J lost 1 base, and 5 bases lay in between. The CDR3 length is 12 residues. The germline gives CDR1 SGHRS, CDR2 YFSETQ. CDR3 sequence reads: CASSVAQETQYF. For the CDR3, the DNA is TGCGCCAGCAGCGTGGCCCAAGAGACCCAGTACTTC.

This clone was seen a few times. The chain recombines TRBV9 with TRBJ1-3; 7 nucleotides match TRBD1. The germline V gene has CDR1 SGDLS and CDR2 YYNGEE. The CDR3 is 15 amino acids. After removal of 3 bases from V and 4 bases from J, the junction contained 7 bases not matched to a gene. The CDR3 nucleotides read TGTGCCAGCAGCGCCGAGGACAGGCTGGGAAACACCATATATTTT. Its protein is CASSAEDRLGNTIYF.

The chain employs TRBV9 and TRBJ1-5; D perhaps matches TRBD1 (5 bases). V was cut by 0 bases and J by 3 bases, with 10 bases left in between. The CDR3 extends over 15 amino acids. Germline V gives CDR1 SGDLS, CDR2 YYNGEE. CDR3 loop: CASSVAAGPNQPQHF. CDR3 sequence (DNA): TGTGCCAGCAGCGTAGCAGCAGGGCCCAATCAGCCCCAGCATTTT. Full variable domain (missing parts from reference TRBV9 and TRBJ1-5): DSGVTQTPKHLITATGQRVTLRCSPRSGDLSVYWYQQSLDQGLQFLIQYYNGEERAKGNILERFSAQQFPDLHSELNLSSLELGDSALYFCASSVAAGPNQPQHFGDGTRLSIL.

This clone was detected only once. In nucleotides, the CDR3 is TGTGCCAGCAGTGCATCTCGAGCAGGGGAAAAGTTCTTC. Translation gives CASSASRAGEKFF. This chain uses TRBV6-4 with TRBJ2-1; D perhaps matches TRBD1 (6 bases). CDR1 and CDR2 (germline): MRHNA, SNTAGT. The CDR3 is 13 amino acids. V lost 4 bases, J lost 14 bases, and 18 bases lay in between.

The rearrangement links TRBV11-2 to TRBJ2-1, with no clear D. The V gene's germline CDR1 is SGHAT and CDR2 FQNNGV. The V gene lost 5 bases and the J gene lost 0 bases, with 2 bases spanning the gap. There are 12 residues in the CDR3. CDR3 DNA: TGTGCCAGCAGCGCCTCCTACAATGAGCAGTTCTTC. Protein: CASSASYNEQFF.

The J gene is TRBJ1-6, the V gene TRBV28; TRBD1 is a possible D gene (5 bases). The V gene lost 2 bases and the J gene lost 9 bases, with 17 bases spanning the gap. Germline loops: CDR1 MDHEN, CDR2 SYDVKM. The length of the CDR3 is 16 residues. The CDR3 DNA reads as TGTGCCAGCAGTTTAATAGCTAACCAGGGAAGTTCACCCCTCCACTTT. As protein: CASSLIANQGSSPLHF.

There are a few counts of this clone. The CDR3 DNA sequence: TGTGCCAGCAGTCCCATGGGACAGGGACACTATGGCTACACCTTC. This gives the protein CASSPMGQGHYGYTF. The chain employs TRBV28 and TRBJ1-2, with 9 bases aligning to TRBD1. Germline V gives CDR1 MDHEN, CDR2 SYDVKM. The CDR3 spans 15 residues. V lost 5 bases and J lost 3; bases outside the gene matches: 7.

The CDR3 DNA follows: TGCAGCGTTGACGTACAGGAAGCTAACTATGGCTACACCTTC. The encoded protein is CSVDVQEANYGYTF. The chain couples TRBV29-1 to TRBJ1-2; perhaps TRBD1 as D (5 bases). V shed 3 bases and J shed 0 bases, with 11 bases lying between them. Germline CDR1 reads SQVTM; CDR2 reads ANQGSEA. CDR3 length equals 14 residues.

J is TRBJ2-7 and V is TRBV9; D is uncertain. Trimming removed 0 bases at V and 6 bases at J, with 16 bases between. This CDR3 region has 15 residues. Per germline, CDR1 SGDLS and CDR2 YYNGEE. For the CDR3, the DNA is TGTGCCAGCAGCGTAGAGGAAAGGAGAATGGGCGAGCAGTACTTC. Residues: CASSVEERRMGEQYF.

The chain joins TRBV6-4 to TRBJ1-4; no clear D. This CDR3 is built from 10 residues. The germline V and J ends were trimmed by 10 bases and 8 bases, with 8 bases remaining between them. Germline V lookup: CDR1 MRHNA, CDR2 SNTAGT. CDR3 residues: CATGLEKLFF. For the CDR3, the DNA is TGTGCCACAGGACTCGAAAAACTGTTTTTT.

This clone was counted only a few times. The chain carries TRBV29-1 and TRBJ1-2; no reliable D call. Deletions cut 4 bases from V and 2 bases from J, with 17 bases between. This CDR3 is built from 15 residues. Germline-derived CDR1 and CDR2 are SQVTM and ANQGSEA. CDR3 region: CSVAISLAGNYGYTF. The CDR3 DNA reads as TGCAGCGTTGCCATCTCTCTGGCGGGCAACTATGGCTACACCTTC.

V gene TRBV4-1 combines with J gene TRBJ1-1, with 9 bases lining up with TRBD1. Trimming cost V 4 bases and J 6 bases; bases outside gene matches: 12. CDR1 and CDR2 (germline): MGHRA, YSYEKL. The CDR3 spans 16 residues. The CDR3 coding sequence is TGCGCCAGCAGCCGAGGGGTTTTTGGGACAGGGCCTGAAGCTTTCTTT. Translated: CASSRGVFGTGPEAFF.

This clone was seen only a few times. V usage is TRBV5-5 and J usage is TRBJ2-5, with D perhaps TRBD1 (5 bases). Germline CDR1 is SGHKS and CDR2 is YYEKEE (reference sequence). Trimming left V 1 base short and J 5 bases short, with 18 bases between. This CDR3 region has 16 residues. The CDR3 bases are TGTGCCAGCAGCTTGTATATCTTTCAGGGCTTCGAGACCCAGTACTTC. It specifies CASSLYIFQGFETQYF.

The gene calls are TRBV5-1 and TRBJ1-2, with D maybe TRBD1 (5 bases). The V and J ends lost 4 bases and 2 bases respectively, with 21 bases between them. The CDR3 totals 17 residues. Germline V lookup: CDR1 SGHRS, CDR2 YFSETQ. As DNA, the CDR3 is TGCGCCAGCAGCCTCAATTCCGGCCAGGGTGGGAACTATGGCTACACCTTC. It codes for CASSLNSGQGGNYGYTF. Combining the CDR3 with reference TRBV5-1 and TRBJ1-2 gives the whole variable domain KAGVTQTPRYLIKTRGQQVTLSCSPISGHRSVSWYQQTPGQGLQFLFEYFSETQRNKGNFPGRFSGRQFSNSRSEMNVSTLELGDSALYLCASSLNSGQGGNYGYTFGSGTRLTVV.

This rearrangement joins TRBV6-5 to TRBJ1-5; D is uncertain. V was pared by 5 bases and J by 7 bases, with 9 bases between. Germline CDR1 is MNHEY and CDR2 is SVGAGI. The CDR3 length is 12 residues. CDR3 sequence reads: CASSPPWQPQHF. The CDR3 DNA is TGTGCCAGCAGTCCCCCATGGCAGCCCCAGCATTTT.

V gene TRBV30 combines with J gene TRBJ2-2, with 7 positions matching TRBD2. The V and J ends lost 3 bases and 6 bases, in that order; junction bases with no gene match: 7. Germline values: CDR1 GTSNPN, CDR2 SVGIG (reference sequence). The CDR3 runs 14 residues. The CDR3 loop is CAWSLGGWPGELFF. In DNA form, the CDR3 reads TGTGCCTGGAGCCTGGGGGGGTGGCCCGGGGAGCTGTTTTTT.

The chain combines TRBV6-4 with TRBJ2-5; 15 bases match TRBD2. Near its end, the DNA agrees better with TRBJ2-7, so the J call may be wrong. The CDR3 length is 15 residues. Germline V gives CDR1 MRHNA, CDR2 SNTAGT. CDR3 DNA: TGTGCCAGGGGACTAGCGGGGGGTAATGGGTACGAGCAGTACTTC. Translation: CARGLAGGNGYEQYF.

DNA for the CDR3: TGTGCCAGCAGCGCCGAAGGGGGCGCAAACAATGAGCAGTTCTTC. This translates into CASSAEGGANNEQFF. The chain recombines TRBV9 with TRBJ2-1; 7 bases map to TRBD1. V gave up 3 bases and J gave up 5 bases; unmatched junction bases: 8. The CDR3 contains 15 residues. CDR1 SGDLS and CDR2 YYNGEE come from the germline V gene.

V is TRBV5-6 and J is TRBJ2-6, with D unresolved. With 2 bases removed from V and 0 bases from J, the gap between germline ends came to 9 bases. The CDR3 has 16 residues. Germline CDR1 is SGHDT and CDR2 is YYEEEE. The CDR3 nucleotides are TGTGCCAGCAGCTTAAAGGCCTGCTCTGGGGCCAACGTCCTGACTTTC. It codes for CASSLKACSGANVLTF.

V is TRBV4-1 and J is TRBJ2-5, with TRBD1 identical over 8 bases. The J call is uncertain, as TRBJ2-7 better fits the DNA end. Germline values: CDR1 MGHRA, CDR2 YSYEKL. There are 17 residues in the CDR3. The DNA of the CDR3 is TGCGCCAGCAGCCAAGTGGTCCGCACAGGGGGACCTCACGAGCAGTACTTC. Residues: CASSQVVRTGGPHEQYF.

The rearrangement links TRBV6-6 to TRBJ2-1; 7 bases are a match to TRBD1. This CDR3 is built from 15 residues. Germline V gene sequence: CDR1 MNHNY, CDR2 SVGAGI (reference sequence). The J segment lost 1 base and the V segment lost 2 bases, leaving 2 bases of the junction unmatched. This chain's CDR3 is CASSYRDSSYNEQFF. DNA of the CDR3: TGTGCCAGCAGTTACCGGGACAGTTCCTACAATGAGCAGTTCTTC.

This rearrangement joins TRBV6-8 to TRBJ2-1; 8 nucleotides align to TRBD2. Germline-derived CDR1 and CDR2 are MNHGY and SAAAGT. The CDR3 is made up of 13 amino acids. V was pared by 2 bases and J by 6 bases, with 0 bases of the junction left unmatched. The CDR3: CASSYGLANEQFF. CDR3 in DNA: TGTGCCAGCAGTTACGGACTAGCCAATGAGCAGTTCTTC.